This T cell receptor (beta chain) was observed in a study of patients and donors after allogeneic stem cell transplantation (dated by TCRdb to 2018 to 2021). The library was generated by RT-PCR. Sequencing was carried out with a NextSeq 550. TCRdb reran the public reads through fastp at Q25 and MiXCR, keeping productive beta chains. All rows with the same CDR3 protein become a single entry with the most common DNA and genes. This sample lists over 150,000 distinct CDR3 sequences; around 30% were detected once. About 3.3% of the sample goes to the ten largest clones. As to this clonotype: The antigen it recognizes is unknown. No much larger clone is present one base from it, and per-base qualities are unavailable.

This TCR came from a human donor who was either an allogeneic HSCT recipient or a stem cell or donor lymphocyte infusion donor (not recorded which). It is not recorded whose cells these are; they may come from a transplant donor. Sample: blood, either unsorted or a sorted T cell fraction (not recorded which).

The CDR3 corresponds to CASSPQLGQETQYF. The DNA is TGTGCCAGCTCACCACAGCTGGGCCAAGAGACCCAGTACTTC. The rearranged segments are TRBV18 and TRBJ2-5, with an unclear D gene assignment. The junction shows trimming of 1 base on V and 1 base on J, plus 7 bases between the germline ends. Sequences KGHSH (CDR1) and LQKENI (CDR2) are obtained from the germline V gene. The CDR3 runs 14 residues from the cysteine to the phenylalanine. Of all the DNA, just the CDR3 is kept, 42 bases in frame from base 1. The full variable domain, with segments outside the CDR3 supplied by the reference TRBV18 and TRBJ2-5 proteins, appears as NAGVMQNPRHLVRRRGQEARLRCSPMKGHSHVYWYRQLPEEGLKFMVYLQKENIIDESGMPKERFSAEFPKEGPSILRIQQVVRGDSAAYFCASSPQLGQETQYFGPGTRLLVL.